This TCR beta chain is from a study of molecular identifiers for immune sequencing clone quantification (dated by TCRdb to 2016 to 2018). About the full investigation: For a replicate experiment, RNA from approximately 20,000 or 100,000 naive CD8 T cells was divided into five aliquots, of which four were sequenced. The study was a methods study using CD8 T cells to benchmark molecular-identifier clustering-based TCR repertoire sequencing (MIDCIRS) and TCR RNA copy counting. Broader findings and caveats from the paper: Even against a background of roughly 1 million naive CD8 T cells, spiked-in Jurkat TCR RNA amounting to a single cell's worth was reported to be detectable. The sizes of highly expanded clones could end up underestimated when identical TCR molecules share a barcode. When barcode sub-clustering was not used, chimeric consensus sequences inflated TCR diversity, with chimeras reaching as high as 47%. Modeling gave about 3.2 recovered TCR RNA copies per cell versus around 9.9 by digital PCR, implying approximately 30% capture efficiency. The naive libraries included spiked-in Jurkat TCR RNA (under eleven copies' worth), and this Jurkat TCR RNA is not part of the donor repertoire. In CMV-specific effector cells, clones with more than 20 RNA copies contained over 98% of molecules, whereas in naive cells such clones contained under 1% of molecules.

Libraries of naive CD8 T cells were generated from roughly 18,000 to 920,000 sorted cells, with 10%, 30% or 50% of the purified RNA used. Naive CD8 T cells, defined as CD8+CD4-CCR7+CD45RA+, were FACS-sorted into RLT Plus buffer on a BD FACSAria II. Under 11 TCR copies' worth of Jurkat RNA were spiked into roughly 20,000-1,000,000 naive CD8 T cell samples to test detection sensitivity. CD8 T cells were enriched with RosetteSep CD8+ T Cell Enrichment Cocktail and Ficoll-Paque, followed by ACK red cell lysis. Libraries were prepared through PCR. Sequencing took place on a NextSeq 500. Bulk TCR libraries were made following a previously described method, with the TCR primers given in Table S5. The Qiagen AllPrep DNA/RNA kit was used to purify total RNA. Before analysis, reads from multiple sequencing runs of one library were combined. Per the source publication's procedure: Only reads with exact TCR constant sequence were kept, trimmed to 150 nt, and grouped by their 12-nt molecular barcodes. Reads within each barcode group were sub-clustered using a 15% Levenshtein threshold, and quality-weighted consensus sequences were constructed for each RNA molecule. Non-functional sequences were discarded, and so were lower-count sequences lying one edit away from another sequence. Barcode sub-clusters with fewer than 20% of the maximum read count were removed, based on fitting two negative binomial distributions. TCRdb applied fastp at Q25 and MiXCR to the public reads, then kept only in-frame beta chains. One record per CDR3 amino acid sequence lists the most common genes and DNA. TCRdb, not the authors, supplied the V and J calls. The sample contains 400,000 to 600,000 distinct CDR3 sequences, around 23% of them found a single time. In total, the top ten clones hold around 0.78% of the sample.

Many counts were recorded for this clonotype. No antigen is known for it. Base qualities were left out, and no much larger clone turns up one base away. Cut back by 6 bases and 3 bases, the V and J ends lie 3 bases apart. The germline V gene yields MNHEY for CDR1 and SVGAGI for CDR2. The CDR3 sequence holds 12 residues, the cysteine and phenylalanine included. Of the read, only the CDR3 DNA is kept; its 36 bases are in frame from base 1. The V gene is TRBV6-5 and the J gene is TRBJ2-6, with an unclear D gene assignment. This TCR was recovered from a human donor in good health. Some libraries in this study had Jurkat cell RNA spiked in. Source material: naive CD8+ T cells from blood, with Jurkat cell RNA spiked in. The cell subset or site label for this specimen denotes: FACS-sorted CD8+CD4-CCR7+CD45RA+ naive T cells. DNA sequence: TGTGCCAGCAGGGTTGGGGCCAACGTCCTGACTTTC. Its coded protein is CASRVGANVLTF.